This T cell receptor (beta chain) originates from a study of T cell responses to AZD1222 COVID-19 vaccine. In the study overall: Pooled in the analysis were second doses at about 4 or about 12 weeks.

A note on this clone: Its matching antigen is unknown.

Findings of the study overall: Clonal diversity may have been underestimated, and the donors were mostly white British, with more females than males. At 160-218 and 743-854, vaccine-associated CD4 TCRs were dominant, and they spanned spike. Per reports, nearly half of all spike-specific TCRs target regions that are unmutated in variants.

Measured with immunoSEQ multiplex PCR; TCRdb has only the in-frame clones, and not every one. Of over 110,000 clones listed, around nine tenths were seen once; the top ten hold over 1.5%. This sequence was found in an adult in good health. The sample consisted of peripheral blood, taken on day 0 of AZD1222 vaccination.

The CDR3 DNA is TGTGCCAGCAGTTTTGTAGGGGGCGCCTACGAGCAGTACTTC. Amino acid sequence: CASSFVGGAYEQYF. This chain links TRBV27 with TRBJ2-7, with 7 bases aligning to TRBD1. Germline values: CDR1 MNHEY, CDR2 SMNVEV (reference sequence). Trimming removed 3 bases from V and 2 bases from J; junction bases left unmatched: 4. The CDR3 is made up of 14 amino acids.